The 29 T cell receptor beta chains reported below all come from one sample, sequenced in a study of regulatory T cells in long-lasting Graves disease. Described time point: newly diagnosed GD, antithyroid drugs for less than 3 months. RNA isolated from PBMCs was used to make the TCR library. According to the study, TCR beta libraries were built with iRepertoire HTBI primers and CDR3-region Arm-PCR. TCRdb used MiXCR to reprocess the multiplex PCR reads, holding one entry per CDR3 protein. This table holds some 220,000 distinct CDR3 sequences, 15% to 20% found once. In addition, the sample was reused for a study of T cells in Graves' hyperthyroidism and ophthalmopathy.

Sequences were derived from peripheral blood mononuclear cells (PBMCs), sampled at new diagnosis, from a patient treated with antithyroid drugs. The receptors were gathered from a woman in her twenties or thirties with Graves disease.

This clonotype was counted at least ten times. This chain uses TRBV11-2 with TRBJ1-2, with D possibly matching TRBD1 (5 bases). This CDR3 contains 13 residues. V was trimmed by 6 bases and J by 7 bases, leaving 15 bases between them. Germline loops: CDR1 SGHAT, CDR2 FQNNGV. CDR3: CASSPLAGFGYTF. The CDR3, as DNA: TGTGCCAGCAGTCCACTTGCAGGGTTTGGCTACACCTTC. The full variable domain, rest sourced from reference TRBV11-2 and TRBJ1-2, is EAGVAQSPRYKIIEKRQSVAFWCNPISGHATLYWYQQILGQGPKLLIQFQNNGVVDDSQLPKDRFSAERLKGVDSTLKIQPAKLEDSAVYLCASSPLAGFGYTFGSGTRLTVV.

This clonotype was seen repeatedly, ten times or more. The V gene is TRBV6-1, the J gene TRBJ2-7; 8 bases agree with TRBD1. From germline, CDR1 is MNHNS and CDR2 SASEGT. The CDR3 consists of 14 residues. The junction had 10 bases not matched to a gene; V was cut back by 5 bases and J by 7 bases. CDR3 in DNA: TGTGCCAGCAGTCCGCGGACAGGGTTTAATGAGCAGTACTTC. Encoded protein: CASSPRTGFNEQYF.

In regard to this clonotype: Given a far larger clone just one base away, this is likely a sequencing read error. In DNA, the CDR3 is TGTGCCAGCAGCTTACAACAGGGCAGGATAGGTACGCAGTATTTT. Translating gives CASSLQQGRIGTQYF. V and J are TRBV12-3 or TRBV12-4 and TRBJ2-3, with a possible D match to TRBD1 (6 bases). The CDR3 totals 15 residues. V shed 6 bases and J shed 8 bases, with 21 bases lying between them.

Only a few counts were recorded for this clonotype. The chain combines TRBV5-1 with TRBJ1-5, with 9 bases lining up with TRBD1. The germline V gene encodes CDR1 SGHRS and CDR2 YFSETQ. Trimming cost V 0 bases and J 7 bases; bases outside gene matches: 5. This CDR3 region has 15 residues. CDR3 in amino acids: CASSLGDREDQPQHF. For the CDR3, the DNA is TGCGCCAGCAGCTTGGGGGACAGGGAGGACCAGCCCCAGCATTTT.

This clonotype was seen repeatedly, ten times or more. The V and J genes are TRBV28 and TRBJ2-3, with 10 bases that match TRBD2. Trimming at V came to 4 bases and at J to 11 bases, leaving 12 bases not matched to a gene. There are 15 residues in the CDR3. The germline V gene has CDR1 MDHEN and CDR2 SYDVKM. CDR3 sequence: CASSSTSSGGVGQYF. The CDR3 DNA is TGTGCCAGCAGTTCCACTTCTAGCGGGGGAGTCGGGCAGTATTTT.

With regard to this clonotype: A far larger clone is a single base away, which makes a read error likely. This chain connects TRBV28 to TRBJ2-3, with D unresolved. The J call is in doubt because the DNA end fits TRBJ2-5 better. Germline lookup yields CDR1 MDHEN and CDR2 SYDVKM. The CDR3 contains 12 residues. This CDR3 reads CDSSLIGETQYF. The DNA of the CDR3 is TGTGACAGCAGCCTCATCGGGGAGACCCAGTACTTC.

On this clonotype itself: Possible read error: a much larger clone is one base away. This chain links TRBV7-2 with TRBJ1-1, with D tentatively TRBD1 (6 bases). The CDR3 spans 12 residues. Looked up from germline, CDR1 is SGHTA and CDR2 is FQGNSA. Trimming removed 5 bases at V and 9 bases at J, with 13 bases between. CDR3 sequence reads: CASSTTGLKAFF. The CDR3 DNA is TGTGCCAGCAGCACAACAGGGCTTAAAGCTTTCTTT.

About this clonotype: With only one base between it and a far larger clone, this is likely a read error. This is likely a read error, given that the CDR3 carries no conserved phenylalanine or tryptophan at its end. As DNA, the CDR3 is TGTGCCAGCAAAGAAATTCTCTCCTACAATGAGCAGTTCTCC. It is translated as CASKEILSYNEQFS. V and J are TRBV6-8 and TRBJ2-1; D is unresolved. Trimming removed 7 bases at V and 0 bases at J, with 10 bases between. Germline assignment: CDR1 MNHGY and CDR2 SAAAGT. The CDR3 length is 14 residues.

This clonotype was detected many times. This sequence joins TRBV5-1 and TRBJ2-2; no clear D gene. This CDR3 contains 15 residues. Trimming removed 0 bases at V and 1 base at J, with 7 bases between. Per germline, CDR1 SGHRS and CDR2 YFSETQ. The CDR3, as DNA: TGCGCCAGCAGCTTGGAAGGAATGAACACCGGGGAGCTGTTTTTT. Translating gives CASSLEGMNTGELFF. The full variable domain, rest sourced from reference TRBV5-1 and TRBJ2-2, is KAGVTQTPRYLIKTRGQQVTLSCSPISGHRSVSWYQQTPGQGLQFLFEYFSETQRNKGNFPGRFSGRQFSNSRSEMNVSTLELGDSALYLCASSLEGMNTGELFFGEGSRLTVL.

This clonotype was observed many times. The CDR3: CARASGRHEQFF. CDR3 DNA: TGTGCCCGGGCTAGCGGGAGACATGAGCAGTTCTTC. The chain uses TRBV2 and TRBJ2-1, with 10 bases lining up with TRBD2. With 11 bases clipped from V and 8 bases from J, the junction kept 6 bases outside the gene matches. Germline-derived CDR1 and CDR2 are SNHLY and FYNNEI. CDR3 length equals 12 residues.

J is TRBJ2-2 and V is TRBV30; D is perhaps TRBD1 (5 bases). Germline assignment: CDR1 GTSNPN and CDR2 SVGIG (reference sequence). The V end was cut by 7 bases, the J end by 6 bases, with 21 bases between. The CDR3 contains 15 residues. CDR3 DNA sequence: TGTGCCTCCGATAGGGGAAAACGAACACCCGGGGAGCTGTTTTTT. Its protein product is CASDRGKRTPGELFF.

About this clonotype itself: This likely stems from a read error, as it lies one base from a far larger clone. This rearrangement joins TRBV7-8 to TRBJ2-2; D not certain. In germline, CDR1 is SGHVS, CDR2 FQNEAQ. This CDR3 comprises 13 residues. Trimming stripped 5 bases from V and 6 bases from J, with 10 bases between. CDR3: CASSPRHAGELFF. For the CDR3, the DNA is TGTGCCAGCAGCCCAAGACACGCCGGGGAGCTGTTTTTT.

J is TRBJ2-2 and V is TRBV9; 7 bases map to TRBD2. The V and J ends lost 4 bases and 3 bases, in that order; junction bases with no gene match: 9. The CDR3 is 16 amino acids. The germline gives CDR1 SGDLS, CDR2 YYNGEE. The chain's CDR3 is CASSPALAVYTGELFF. The CDR3 DNA sequence: TGTGCCAGCAGCCCCGCCCTAGCGGTTTACACCGGGGAGCTGTTTTTT.

This clonotype was recorded at least ten times. The chain joins TRBV9 to TRBJ2-1; 9 nucleotides agree with TRBD2. V was clipped by 4 bases and J by 5 bases; unmatched bases: 13. The germline V gene encodes CDR1 SGDLS and CDR2 YYNGEE. This CDR3 is built from 17 residues. The CDR3, as DNA: TGTGCCAGCAGCCCACAATCCGGGACTAGCTTCAACAATGAGCAGTTCTTC. Amino acid sequence: CASSPQSGTSFNNEQFF.

This clonotype was seen many times. The chain uses TRBV11-2 and TRBJ2-6; TRBD1 or TRBD2 may be the D gene (5 bases each). Trimming removed 1 base from V and 0 bases from J, with 13 bases in between. CDR3 size: 18 residues. Germline lookup yields CDR1 SGHAT and CDR2 FQNNGV. The CDR3 DNA reads TGTGCCAGCAGCTTAGTGGGGGTTGGAAGCTCTGGGGCCAACGTCCTGACTTTC. Amino acid sequence: CASSLVGVGSSGANVLTF.

This clonotype was detected many times. V usage is TRBV20-1 and J usage is TRBJ1-1; TRBD1 might be the D (6 bases). Germline V CDR1 and CDR2: DFQATT, SNEGSKA (reference sequence). Trimming took off 2 bases at V and 1 base at J, with 8 bases between the two ends. There are 13 residues in the CDR3. The CDR3 here is CSARRGANTEAFF. The DNA of the CDR3 is TGCAGTGCTAGACGGGGGGCGAACACTGAAGCTTTCTTT.

This clonotype was seen only a few times. This chain joins TRBV30 and TRBJ2-7, with D unresolved. Germline values: CDR1 GTSNPN, CDR2 SVGIG (reference sequence). The CDR3 length is 14 residues. With 4 bases removed from V and 0 bases from J, the gap between germline ends came to 13 bases. DNA for the CDR3: TGTGCCTGGAAACCAGGTCCTAGCTCCTACGAGCAGTACTTC. It is translated as CAWKPGPSSYEQYF.

V usage is TRBV30 and J usage is TRBJ1-5, with D perhaps matching TRBD1 (6 bases). This CDR3 has 14 residues. V shed 2 bases and J shed 5 bases, with 13 bases lying between them. The germline V gene has CDR1 GTSNPN and CDR2 SVGIG (reference sequence). DNA of the CDR3: TGTGCCTGGAGTCCCCCGGGGGGCGATCAGCCCCAGCATTTT. This translates into CAWSPPGGDQPQHF.

This clonotype was seen ten or more times. J is TRBJ2-7 and V is TRBV6-1; 10 bases are a match to TRBD2. Trimming took 6 bases from V and 7 from J; bases not matched to a gene: 18. Germline assignment: CDR1 MNHNS and CDR2 SASEGT. This CDR3 spans 17 amino acids. The DNA of the CDR3 is TGTGCCAGCAGACCGAACCTAGCGGGAGTTTCTACGGGGGAGCAGTACTTC. Translating it yields CASRPNLAGVSTGEQYF.

In its sample, this clonotype was seen many times. The gene calls are TRBV12-3 or TRBV12-4 and TRBJ1-4, with a tentative D call TRBD1 (6 bases). CDR3 size: 13 residues. Trimming left V 6 bases short and J 8 bases short, with 13 bases between. The DNA for the CDR3 is TGTGCCAGCAGACCACAGGGTGTAGAAAAACTGTTTTTT. It encodes CASRPQGVEKLFF.

The chain combines TRBV27 with TRBJ2-5; 10 bases align to TRBD2. Germline values: CDR1 MNHEY, CDR2 SMNVEV (reference sequence). The V and J ends lost 7 bases and 0 bases, in that order; junction bases with no gene match: 8. CDR3 size: 16 residues. CDR3 protein: CASTPGLARYQETQYF. CDR3 bases: TGTGCCAGCACTCCGGGACTAGCGAGGTACCAAGAGACCCAGTACTTC.

This clonotype was detected ten times or more. As DNA, the CDR3 is TGTGCCAGCGGGGGGGCGCGAGAGACCCAGTACTTC. It codes for CASGGARETQYF. The chain links TRBV6-1 to TRBJ2-5; a possible D gene is TRBD2 (7 bases). Germline CDR1 is MNHNS and CDR2 is SASEGT. CDR3 length equals 12 residues. V shed 8 bases and J shed 4 bases, with 11 bases lying between them.

Ten or more counts support this clonotype. This chain joins TRBV28 and TRBJ2-6; D possibly corresponds to TRBD1 (6 bases). Germline V CDR1 and CDR2: MDHEN, SYDVKM. V was pared by 5 bases and J by 2 bases, with 10 bases between. The CDR3 has 15 amino acids. CDR3 loop: CASSPPGAGANVLTF. The DNA of the CDR3 is TGTGCCAGCAGTCCCCCAGGGGCTGGGGCCAACGTCCTGACTTTC.

This clonotype showed up many times. The chain couples TRBV27 to TRBJ2-5; D perhaps matches TRBD2 (6 bases). Germline assignment: CDR1 MNHEY and CDR2 SMNVEV (reference sequence). Trimming stripped 3 bases from V and 2 bases from J, with 28 bases between. The CDR3 has 20 residues. CDR3 nucleotides: TGTGCCAGCAGTTTTGGCTTGACAAGCGGGCCCCTCGGATTTCAAGAGACCCAGTACTTC. Its protein is CASSFGLTSGPLGFQETQYF.

The sample holds a few counts of this clonotype. CDR3 sequence reads: CASSAGTSGSYNEQFF. Written as DNA, the CDR3 is TGTGCCAGCAGCGCCGGGACTAGCGGCTCCTACAATGAGCAGTTCTTC. V is TRBV9 and J is TRBJ2-1, with TRBD2 matching 11 bases. The ends lost 3 bases at V and 0 bases at J; junction bases unmatched: 2. The CDR3 totals 16 residues. CDR1 is SGDLS and CDR2 is YYNGEE in the germline V gene.

The sample holds many counts of this clonotype. The rearrangement joins TRBV15 to TRBJ1-5; D might be TRBD1 (5 bases). The CDR3 is 13 amino acids. Germline CDR1 reads LNHNV; CDR2 reads YYDKDF (reference sequence). Trimming cost V 1 base and J 11 bases, with 12 bases left between them. CDR3 DNA: TGTGCCACCAGCAGAGGCCAGGGAAGCACCCAGCATTTT. The encoded protein is CATSRGQGSTQHF.

The V call is TRBV20-1, the J call TRBJ1-2, with a tentative D call TRBD1 (5 bases). Trimming took 3 bases from V and 6 from J, leaving 17 bases between them. Germline V gene sequence: CDR1 DFQATT, CDR2 SNEGSKA (reference sequence). The CDR3 runs 14 residues. The CDR3 nucleotides are TGCAGTGCTAGGTTGAGGGCAGGGAGCCATGGCTACACCTTC. Translating it yields CSARLRAGSHGYTF.

This clonotype was counted many times. CDR3 sequence: CASRGGGGPYEQYF. The DNA of the CDR3 is TGTGCCAGCAGAGGGGGGGGAGGGCCCTACGAGCAGTACTTC. The chain is built from TRBV28 and TRBJ2-7; D is perhaps TRBD2 (7 bases). V was shortened by 6 bases and J by 2 bases, with 14 bases between the two germline ends. The CDR3 is 14 residues long. Germline values: CDR1 MDHEN, CDR2 SYDVKM.

This clonotype was found many times. The J gene is TRBJ2-5, the V gene TRBV6-1; TRBD1 aligns across 8 bases. The CDR3 has 12 amino acids. From germline, CDR1 is MNHNS and CDR2 SASEGT. V shed 10 bases and J 4 bases; nucleotides not matched to a gene: 5. CDR3 region: CATTGVGETQYF. In nucleotides, the CDR3 is TGTGCCACGACAGGGGTTGGAGAGACCCAGTACTTC.